This T cell receptor beta chain was profiled in a study of blood T cell repertoires in COVID-19. CDR3 size: 16 residues. Germline V lookup: CDR1 GTSNPN, CDR2 SVGIG (reference sequence). The junction had 6 bases not matched to a gene; V was cut back by 0 bases and J by 3 bases. Assay used: immunoSEQ multiplex PCR; TCRdb lists only in-frame clones, some missing. The top ten clones hold 20% of a sample with about 220,000 clones, roughly 84% of them seen once. This clone was recorded a few times. The clonotype originates from a man between 25 and 39 years old with active or convalescent COVID-19. The sequenced material came from peripheral blood. This chain connects TRBV30 to TRBJ2-5; 11 nucleotides agree with TRBD2. DNA of the CDR3: TGTGCCTGGAGTGTACGGGTTAGCGGGGGGGAAGAGACCCAGTACTTC. It encodes CAWSVRVSGGEETQYF.